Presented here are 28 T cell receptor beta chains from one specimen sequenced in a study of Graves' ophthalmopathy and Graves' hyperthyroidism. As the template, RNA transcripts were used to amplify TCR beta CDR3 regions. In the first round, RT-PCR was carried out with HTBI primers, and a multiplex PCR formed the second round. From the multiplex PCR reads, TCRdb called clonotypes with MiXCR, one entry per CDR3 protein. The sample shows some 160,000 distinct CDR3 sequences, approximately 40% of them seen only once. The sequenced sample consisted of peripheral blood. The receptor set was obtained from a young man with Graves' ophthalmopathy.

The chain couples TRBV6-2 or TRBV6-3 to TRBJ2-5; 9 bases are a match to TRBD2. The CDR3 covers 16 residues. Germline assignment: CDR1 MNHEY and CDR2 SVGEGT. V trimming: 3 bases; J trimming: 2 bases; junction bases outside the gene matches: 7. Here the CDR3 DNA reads TGTGCCAGCAGTTATGGGGCTAGCGGGGCGCAAGAGACCCAGTACTTC. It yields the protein CASSYGASGAQETQYF.

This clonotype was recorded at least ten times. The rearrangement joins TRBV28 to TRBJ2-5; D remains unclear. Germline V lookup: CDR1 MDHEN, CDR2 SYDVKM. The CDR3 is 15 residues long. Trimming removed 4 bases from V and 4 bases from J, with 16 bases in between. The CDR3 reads CASSSPVVETETQYF. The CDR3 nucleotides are TGTGCCAGCAGTTCCCCTGTCGTGGAGACAGAGACCCAGTACTTC.

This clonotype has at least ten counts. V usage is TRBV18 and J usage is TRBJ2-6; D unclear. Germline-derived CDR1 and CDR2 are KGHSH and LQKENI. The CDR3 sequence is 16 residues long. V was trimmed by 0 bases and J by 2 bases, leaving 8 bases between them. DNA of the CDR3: TGTGCCAGCTCACCACCCGGCCGCACTGGGGCCAACGTCCTGACTTTC. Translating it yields CASSPPGRTGANVLTF.

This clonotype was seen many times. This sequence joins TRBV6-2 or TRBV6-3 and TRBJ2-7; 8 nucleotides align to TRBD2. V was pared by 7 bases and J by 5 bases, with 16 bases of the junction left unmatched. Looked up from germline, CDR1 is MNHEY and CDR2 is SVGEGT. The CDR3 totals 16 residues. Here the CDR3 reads CASTFDWSGSSHEQYF. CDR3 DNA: TGTGCCAGCACCTTCGACTGGAGCGGGAGTTCCCACGAGCAGTACTTC.

CDR3 residues: CASNRWEGNYEQYF. The CDR3 DNA is TGTGCCAGCAATCGGTGGGAGGGCAATTACGAGCAGTACTTC. V and J are TRBV6-2 or TRBV6-3 and TRBJ2-7; the match to TRBD2 covers 7 bases. The germline V gene encodes CDR1 MNHEY and CDR2 SVGEGT. The length of the CDR3 is 14 residues. J was trimmed by 4 bases and V by 7 bases; bases with no gene match: 10.

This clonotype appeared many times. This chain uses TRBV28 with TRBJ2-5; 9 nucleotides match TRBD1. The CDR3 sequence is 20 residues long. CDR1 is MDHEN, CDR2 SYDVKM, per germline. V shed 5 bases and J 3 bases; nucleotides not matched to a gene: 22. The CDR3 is CASSRSWTGASIGGEETQYF. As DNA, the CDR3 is TGTGCCAGCAGTCGATCTTGGACAGGGGCGTCAATTGGGGGGGAAGAGACCCAGTACTTC. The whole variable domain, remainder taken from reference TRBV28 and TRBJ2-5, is DVKVTQSSRYLVKRTGEKVFLECVQDMDHENMFWYRQDPGLGLRLIYFSYDVKMKEKGDIPEGYSVSREKKERFSLILESASTNQTSMYLCASSRSWTGASIGGEETQYFGPGTRLLVL.

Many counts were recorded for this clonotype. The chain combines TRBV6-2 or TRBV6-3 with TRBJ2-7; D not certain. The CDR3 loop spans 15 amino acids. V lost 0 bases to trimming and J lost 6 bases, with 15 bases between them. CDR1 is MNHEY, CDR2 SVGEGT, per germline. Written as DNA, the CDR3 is TGTGCCAGCAGTTACTCGATGGGAATGGCCTGCGAGCAGTACTTC. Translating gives CASSYSMGMACEQYF.

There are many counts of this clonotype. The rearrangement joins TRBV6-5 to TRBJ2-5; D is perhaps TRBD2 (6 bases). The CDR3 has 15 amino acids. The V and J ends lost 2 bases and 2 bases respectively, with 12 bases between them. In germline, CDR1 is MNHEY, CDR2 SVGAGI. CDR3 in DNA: TGTGCCAGCAGTTACACGCCGGGAGCACAAGAGACCCAGTACTTC. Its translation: CASSYTPGAQETQYF.

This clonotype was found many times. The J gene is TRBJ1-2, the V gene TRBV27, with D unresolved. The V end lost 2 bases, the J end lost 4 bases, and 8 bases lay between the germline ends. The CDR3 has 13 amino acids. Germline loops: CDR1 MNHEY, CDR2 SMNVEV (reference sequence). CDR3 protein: CASSLMEGYGYTF. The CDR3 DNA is TGTGCCAGCAGTTTAATGGAGGGCTATGGCTACACCTTC.

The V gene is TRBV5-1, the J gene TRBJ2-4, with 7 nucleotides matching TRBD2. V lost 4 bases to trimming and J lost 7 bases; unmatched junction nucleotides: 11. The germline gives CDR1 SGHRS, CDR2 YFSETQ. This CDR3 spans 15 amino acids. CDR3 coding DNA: TGCGCCAGCAGCCCGGGTGGTCTAGCGGCGAACATTCAGTACTTC. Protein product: CASSPGGLAANIQYF.

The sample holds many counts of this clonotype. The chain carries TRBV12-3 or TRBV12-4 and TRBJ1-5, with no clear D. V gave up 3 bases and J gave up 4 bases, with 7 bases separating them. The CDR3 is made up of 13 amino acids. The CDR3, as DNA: TGTGCCAGCAGTTTCAGTTTGAATCAGCCCCAGCATTTT. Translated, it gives CASSFSLNQPQHF.

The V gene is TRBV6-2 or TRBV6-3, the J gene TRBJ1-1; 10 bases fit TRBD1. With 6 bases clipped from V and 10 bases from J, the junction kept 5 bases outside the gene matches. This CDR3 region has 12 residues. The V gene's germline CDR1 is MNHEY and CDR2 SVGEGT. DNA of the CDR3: TGTGCCAGCAGACGGGACAGGGGTCGAGCTTTCTTT. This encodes CASRRDRGRAFF.

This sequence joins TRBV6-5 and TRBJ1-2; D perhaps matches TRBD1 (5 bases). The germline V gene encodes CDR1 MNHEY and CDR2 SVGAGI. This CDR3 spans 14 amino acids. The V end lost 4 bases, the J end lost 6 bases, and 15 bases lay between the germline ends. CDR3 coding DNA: TGTGCCAGCAGTTCACGGACAATAGGGGATGGCTACACCTTC. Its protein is CASSSRTIGDGYTF.

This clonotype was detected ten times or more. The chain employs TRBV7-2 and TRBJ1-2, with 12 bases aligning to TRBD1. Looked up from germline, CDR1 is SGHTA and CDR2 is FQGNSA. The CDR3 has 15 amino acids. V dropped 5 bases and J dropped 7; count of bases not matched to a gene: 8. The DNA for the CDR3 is TGTGCCAGCAGCAAGACGGGACAGGGGGCCTTTGGCTACACCTTC. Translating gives CASSKTGQGAFGYTF. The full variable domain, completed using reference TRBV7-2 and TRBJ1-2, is GAGVSQSPSNKVTEKGKDVELRCDPISGHTALYWYRQSLGQGLEFLIYFQGNSAPDKSGLPSDRFSAERTGGSVSTLTIQRTQQEDSAVYLCASSKTGQGAFGYTFGSGTRLTVV.

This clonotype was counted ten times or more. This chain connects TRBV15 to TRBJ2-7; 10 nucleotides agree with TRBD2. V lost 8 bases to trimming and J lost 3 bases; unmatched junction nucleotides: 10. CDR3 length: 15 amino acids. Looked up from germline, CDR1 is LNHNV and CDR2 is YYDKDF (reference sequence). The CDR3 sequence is CATSSLAGGYYEQYF. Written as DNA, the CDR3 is TGTGCCACCTCTTCATTAGCGGGAGGATACTACGAGCAGTACTTC.

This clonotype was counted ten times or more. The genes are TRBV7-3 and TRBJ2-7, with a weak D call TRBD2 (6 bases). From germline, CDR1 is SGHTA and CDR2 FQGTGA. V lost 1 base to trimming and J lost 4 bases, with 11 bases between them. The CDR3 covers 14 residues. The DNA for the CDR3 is TGTGCCAGCAGCTTAAACCGGCGGGGATACGAGCAGTACTTC. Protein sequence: CASSLNRRGYEQYF.

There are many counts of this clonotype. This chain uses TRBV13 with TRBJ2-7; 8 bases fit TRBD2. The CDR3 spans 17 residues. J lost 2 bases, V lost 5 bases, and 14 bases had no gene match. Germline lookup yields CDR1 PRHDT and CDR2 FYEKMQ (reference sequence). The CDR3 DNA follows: TGTGCCAGCAGCCTCCGGGGGGGCGGGAGCGAGGCCTACGAGCAGTACTTC. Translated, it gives CASSLRGGGSEAYEQYF.

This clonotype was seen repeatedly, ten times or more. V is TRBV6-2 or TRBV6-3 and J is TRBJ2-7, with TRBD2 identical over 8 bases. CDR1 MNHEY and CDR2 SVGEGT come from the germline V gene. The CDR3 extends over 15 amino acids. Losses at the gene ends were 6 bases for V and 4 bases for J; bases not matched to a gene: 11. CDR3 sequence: CASSLGLAGTYEQYF. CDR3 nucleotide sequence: TGTGCCAGCAGCCTCGGACTAGCAGGGACTTACGAGCAGTACTTC.

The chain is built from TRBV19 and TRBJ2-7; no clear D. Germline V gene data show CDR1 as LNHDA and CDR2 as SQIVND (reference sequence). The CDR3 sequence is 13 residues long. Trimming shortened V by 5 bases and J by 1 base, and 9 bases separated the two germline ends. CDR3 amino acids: CASSPDGSYEQYF. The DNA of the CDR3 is TGTGCCAGTAGTCCAGACGGATCCTACGAGCAGTACTTC.

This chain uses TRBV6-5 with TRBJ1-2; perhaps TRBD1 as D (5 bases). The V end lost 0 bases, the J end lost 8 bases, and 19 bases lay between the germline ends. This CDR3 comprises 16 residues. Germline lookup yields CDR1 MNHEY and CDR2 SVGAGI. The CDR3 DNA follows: TGTGCCAGCAGTTACTCGGGAGACACCGGGGCAGGAGGCTACACCTTC. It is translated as CASSYSGDTGAGGYTF.

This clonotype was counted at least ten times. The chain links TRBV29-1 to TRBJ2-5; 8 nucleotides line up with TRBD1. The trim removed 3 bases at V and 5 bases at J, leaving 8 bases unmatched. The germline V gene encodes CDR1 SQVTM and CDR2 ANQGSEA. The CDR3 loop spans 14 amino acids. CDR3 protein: CSVEGTGGLETQYF. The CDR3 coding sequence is TGCAGCGTTGAGGGAACAGGGGGTTTGGAGACCCAGTACTTC. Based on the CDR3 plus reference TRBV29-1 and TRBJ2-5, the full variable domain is SAVISQKPSRDICQRGTSLTIQCQVDSQVTMMFWYRQQPGQSLTLIATANQGSEATYESGFVIDKFPISRPNLTFSTLTVSNMSPEDSSIYLCSVEGTGGLETQYFGPGTRLLVL.

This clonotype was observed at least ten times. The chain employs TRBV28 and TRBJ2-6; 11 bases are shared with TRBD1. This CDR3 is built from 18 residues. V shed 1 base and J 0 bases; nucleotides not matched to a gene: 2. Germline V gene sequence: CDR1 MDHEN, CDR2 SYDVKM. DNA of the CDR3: TGTGCCAGCAGTTTATTCGGGACAGGGGGCTCTGGGGCCAACGTCCTGACTTTC. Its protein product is CASSLFGTGGSGANVLTF.

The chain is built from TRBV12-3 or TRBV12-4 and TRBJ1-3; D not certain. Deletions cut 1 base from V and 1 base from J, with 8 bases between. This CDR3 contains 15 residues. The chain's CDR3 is CASSLGAESGNTIYF. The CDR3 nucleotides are TGTGCCAGCAGTTTAGGGGCCGAATCTGGAAACACCATATATTTT.

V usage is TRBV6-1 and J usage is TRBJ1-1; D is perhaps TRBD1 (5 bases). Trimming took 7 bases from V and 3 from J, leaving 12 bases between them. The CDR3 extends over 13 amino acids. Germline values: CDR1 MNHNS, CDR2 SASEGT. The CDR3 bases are TGTGCCAGCACCACGAACAGGTACACTGAAGCTTTCTTT. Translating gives CASTTNRYTEAFF.

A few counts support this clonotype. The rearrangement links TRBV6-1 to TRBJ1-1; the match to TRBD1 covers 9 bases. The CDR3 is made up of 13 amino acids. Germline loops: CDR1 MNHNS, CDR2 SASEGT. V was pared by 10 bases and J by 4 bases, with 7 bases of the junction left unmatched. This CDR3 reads CATHRDRATEAFF. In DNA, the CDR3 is TGTGCCACGCACCGGGACAGGGCCACTGAAGCTTTCTTT.

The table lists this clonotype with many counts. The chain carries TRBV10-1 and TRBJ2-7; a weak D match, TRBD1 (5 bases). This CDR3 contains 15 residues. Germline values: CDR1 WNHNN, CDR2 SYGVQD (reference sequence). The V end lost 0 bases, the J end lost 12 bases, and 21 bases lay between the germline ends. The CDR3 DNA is TGCGCCAGCAGTGAGTCGAGTTCAGGGAAAAGTTCGTGGTACTTC. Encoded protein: CASSESSSGKSSWYF.

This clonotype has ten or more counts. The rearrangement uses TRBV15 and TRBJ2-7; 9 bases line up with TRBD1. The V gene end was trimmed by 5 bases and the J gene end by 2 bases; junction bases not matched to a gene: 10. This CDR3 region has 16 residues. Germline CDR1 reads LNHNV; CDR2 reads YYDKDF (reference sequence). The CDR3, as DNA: TGTGCCACCAGCGTACGACAGGGGGGCTCAACCTACGAGCAGTACTTC. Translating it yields CATSVRQGGSTYEQYF.

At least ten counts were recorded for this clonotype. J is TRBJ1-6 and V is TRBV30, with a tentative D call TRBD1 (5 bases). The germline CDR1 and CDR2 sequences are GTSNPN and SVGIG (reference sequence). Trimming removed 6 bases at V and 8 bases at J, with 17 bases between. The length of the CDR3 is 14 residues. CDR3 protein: CACGGPLRDSPLHF. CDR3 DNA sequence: TGTGCCTGTGGGGGACCCCTTCGCGATTCACCCCTCCACTTT.